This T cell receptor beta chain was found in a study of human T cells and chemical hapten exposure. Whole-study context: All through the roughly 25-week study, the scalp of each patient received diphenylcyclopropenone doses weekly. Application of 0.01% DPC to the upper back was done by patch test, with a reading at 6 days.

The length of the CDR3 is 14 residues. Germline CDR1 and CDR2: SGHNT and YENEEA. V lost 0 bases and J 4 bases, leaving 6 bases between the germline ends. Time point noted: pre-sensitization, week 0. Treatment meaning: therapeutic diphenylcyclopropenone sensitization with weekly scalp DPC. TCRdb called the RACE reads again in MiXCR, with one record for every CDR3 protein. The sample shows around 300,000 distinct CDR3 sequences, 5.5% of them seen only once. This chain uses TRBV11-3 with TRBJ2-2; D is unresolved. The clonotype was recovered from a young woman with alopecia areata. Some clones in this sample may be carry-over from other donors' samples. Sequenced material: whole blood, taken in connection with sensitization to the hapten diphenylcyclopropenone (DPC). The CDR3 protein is CASSLDRSTGELFF. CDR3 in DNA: TGTGCCAGCAGCTTAGATAGGTCCACCGGGGAGCTGTTTTTT.